This paragraph reports one TCR beta chain. These data belong to a study of blood T cell repertoires in COVID-19. Across the study: The study drew acute and convalescent COVID-19 samples from the United States, Italy and Spain. The analysed material was cDNA or gDNA that came from T cells, B-cell-depleted T cells, or PBMCs.

Authors' methods: How many nucleated cells were present was estimated from reference gene primer amplification. The method was immunoSEQ multiplex PCR; TCRdb's version includes in-frame clones alone and lacks a portion of them. From that table come the V and J calls and clone size; the DNA was used to work out D and trimming. The profile covers around 100,000 clones, with approximately 90% appearing a single time and 2% to 2.5% taken by the ten largest. Sequencing was done on a sample of peripheral blood. The sequence derives from a human donor with active COVID-19. The donor label of this sample is uncertain.

The CDR3 reads CASSSAPGPGENEQFF. The CDR3 DNA reads as TGTGCCAGCAGCTCCGCCCCAGGGCCAGGGGAGAATGAGCAGTTCTTC. The gene calls are TRBV5-6 and TRBJ2-1; possible D gene TRBD1, 6 bases. The germline gives CDR1 SGHDT, CDR2 YYEEEE. CDR3 size: 16 residues. The ends were cut back, 3 bases at V and 7 bases at J, with 20 bases in the middle.